The 32 T cell receptor beta chains below were found in one sample sequenced in a study of T cell repertoires in cytomegalovirus infection. For these TCRs, the target antigens are not known. A single record per CDR3 protein comes from TCRdb applying MiXCR to the reads. The data contain around 500,000 distinct CDR3 sequences, 42% of them seen just once; the ten biggest clones take up just under 45%. The sample in question was cultured PBMCs, obtained from culture after CMV antigen stimulation. The receptors were gathered from a human donor in good health (CMV status not recorded). Some clones in this sample may be carry-over from other donors' samples.

This clonotype was seen a handful of times. The rearrangement links TRBV28 to TRBJ1-1, with D unclear. Germline CDR1 and CDR2: MDHEN and SYDVKM. This CDR3 contains 11 residues. The V end was cut by 5 bases, the J end by 4 bases, with 5 bases between. The CDR3 loop reads CASSTFTEAFF. The DNA of the CDR3 is TGTGCCAGCAGTACGTTCACTGAAGCTTTCTTT.

V gene TRBV7-6 combines with J gene TRBJ1-6; 8 positions agree with TRBD1. Germline CDR1 and CDR2: SGHVS and FNYEAQ. This CDR3 is 16 amino acids long. V lost 1 base and J lost 7; bases outside the gene matches: 6. CDR3 protein: CASSLVQGARNSPLHF. The CDR3 nucleotides read TGTGCCAGCAGCTTAGTTCAGGGGGCGCGGAATTCACCCCTCCACTTT.

The chain recombines TRBV6-6 with TRBJ1-2; D not certain. Germline-derived CDR1 and CDR2 are MNHNY and SVGAGI (reference sequence). The length of the CDR3 is 15 residues. The ends were cut back, 10 bases at V and 4 bases at J, with 22 bases in the middle. CDR3 sequence: CAIAVNSPEGYGYTF. DNA for the CDR3: TGTGCCATTGCCGTAAATAGTCCCGAGGGCTATGGCTACACCTTC.

CDR3 protein: CATIPLNTGELFF. DNA of the CDR3: TGTGCCACCATCCCACTGAACACCGGGGAGCTGTTTTTT. The J gene is TRBJ2-2, the V gene TRBV6-6; no definite D call. V lost 10 bases and J 1 base, leaving 10 bases between the germline ends. The CDR3 is 13 residues long. Looked up from germline, CDR1 is MNHNY and CDR2 is SVGAGI (reference sequence).

The CDR3 nucleotides read TGTGCCATCAGGCCCCGGGGCGACGAGCCCCAGCATTTT. Amino acids: CAIRPRGDEPQHF. The rearrangement links TRBV10-3 to TRBJ1-5; the D gene is possibly TRBD1 (5 bases). Germline V gene sequence: CDR1 ENHRY, CDR2 SYGVKD. Trimming cost V 6 bases and J 8 bases, with 14 bases left between them. This CDR3 has 13 amino acids.

This chain uses TRBV7-6 with TRBJ2-7, with 7 bases fitting TRBD1. Germline CDR1 reads SGHVS; CDR2 reads FNYEAQ. There are 15 residues in the CDR3. V lost 4 bases to trimming and J lost 2 bases; unmatched junction nucleotides: 8. CDR3 protein: CASSSTGQMPYEQYF. The CDR3, as DNA: TGTGCCAGCAGCTCTACGGGACAGATGCCCTACGAGCAGTACTTC.

The table lists this clonotype with a few counts. The chain links TRBV6-6 to TRBJ1-5; no clear D gene. The CDR3 is 14 residues long. The germline V gene has CDR1 MNHNY and CDR2 SVGAGI (reference sequence). V lost 2 bases to trimming and J lost 7 bases, with 12 bases between them. The CDR3 loop is CASSYITGGQPQHF. CDR3 DNA: TGTGCCAGCAGTTACATCACGGGCGGCCAGCCCCAGCATTTT.

The rearrangement joins TRBV6-1 to TRBJ2-5; the match to TRBD1 covers 12 bases. The CDR3 covers 14 residues. Per germline, CDR1 MNHNS and CDR2 SASEGT. After removal of 10 bases from V and 5 bases from J, the junction contained 8 bases not matched to a gene. This CDR3 reads CATQRDRGRETQYF. For the CDR3, the DNA is TGTGCCACCCAACGGGACAGGGGGCGGGAGACCCAGTACTTC.

DNA of the CDR3: TGTGCCAGCAGTCATACGGGTCTAGCCTACGAGCAGTACTTC. It codes for CASSHTGLAYEQYF. V is TRBV6-1 and J is TRBJ2-7; D is unresolved. Trimming shortened V by 5 bases and J by 2 bases, and 13 bases separated the two germline ends. This CDR3 contains 14 residues. CDR1 is MNHNS and CDR2 is SASEGT in the germline V gene.

A remark on this clonotype: Its ends do not fully match the called genes, so a read error is possible. This chain joins TRBV7-2 and TRBJ2-1; TRBD2 agrees at 8 bases. The germline CDR1 and CDR2 sequences are SGHTA and FQGNSA. The CDR3 contains 15 residues. The CDR3, as DNA: TGTGCCAGCAGCGCTTACGCGGGAGGTTTTAATGTGCAGTTCTTC. This translates into CASSAYAGGFNVQFF. Complete variable domain (other parts from reference TRBV7-2 and TRBJ2-1): GAGVSQSPSNKVTEKGKDVELRCDPISGHTALYWYRQSLGQGLEFLIYFQGNSAPDKSGLPSDRFSAERTGGSVSTLTIQRTQQEDSAVYLCASSAYAGGFNVQFFGPGTRLTVL.

The rearrangement joins TRBV6-2 or TRBV6-3 to TRBJ2-7; 8 bases fit TRBD1. This CDR3 is built from 16 residues. The V and J ends lost 6 bases and 5 bases, in that order; junction bases with no gene match: 15. The V gene's germline CDR1 is MNHEY and CDR2 SVGEGT. CDR3 sequence (DNA): TGTGCCAGCAGCTTCTTCTCCGGGACAGGCTTTGACGAGCAGTACTTC. This encodes CASSFFSGTGFDEQYF.

This clonotype was seen once. V usage is TRBV7-9 and J usage is TRBJ2-5; 9 bases map to TRBD2. CDR1 is SEHNR, CDR2 FQNEAQ, per germline (reference sequence). With V trimmed by 0 bases and J by 1 base, 9 bases remained unmatched. This CDR3 region has 18 residues. The CDR3 nucleotides are TGTGCCAGCAGCTTAGCGCGGCGGGCTAGCGGGGTCCAAGAGACCCAGTACTTC. This encodes CASSLARRASGVQETQYF.

V gene TRBV15 combines with J gene TRBJ2-4, with D unresolved. With 3 bases removed from V and 0 bases from J, the gap between germline ends came to 12 bases. The CDR3 length is 16 residues. Germline-derived CDR1 and CDR2 are LNHNV and YYDKDF (reference sequence). This chain's CDR3 is CATSSLRAVAKNIQYF. The CDR3 DNA follows: TGTGCCACCAGCAGCTTAAGGGCCGTAGCCAAAAACATTCAGTACTTC.

A remark on this clonotype: A read error may account for a junction end that differs from germline. As DNA, the CDR3 is TGTGCCAGCAGTTCGGGACGGCTCTCTGGGTCCAACGTCCTGACTTTC. As protein: CASSSGRLSGSNVLTF. The gene calls are TRBV27 and TRBJ2-6, with D possibly called TRBD1 or TRBD2 (5 bases each). This CDR3 has 16 amino acids. Germline assignment: CDR1 MNHEY and CDR2 SMNVEV (reference sequence).

The V and J genes are TRBV7-2 and TRBJ2-1; 13 bases are shared with TRBD2. Germline CDR1 and CDR2: SGHTA and FQGNSA. This CDR3 comprises 16 residues. V lost 6 bases, J lost 9 bases, and 11 bases stayed unmatched. CDR3 residues: CASSFRRLAGGGEQFF. The CDR3 DNA is TGTGCCAGCAGTTTTAGACGACTAGCGGGAGGAGGTGAGCAGTTCTTC.

The rearrangement links TRBV19 to TRBJ1-5; D may be TRBD1 (6 bases). The CDR3 consists of 13 residues. Trimming removed 7 bases from V and 2 bases from J, with 9 bases in between. Germline V CDR1 and CDR2: LNHDA, SQIVND (reference sequence). CDR3 protein: CASTRGGNQPQHF. The CDR3 bases are TGTGCCAGTACCAGGGGTGGCAATCAGCCCCAGCATTTT.

This clonotype was picked up a small number of times. V usage is TRBV28 and J usage is TRBJ2-1, with a possible D match to TRBD2 (6 bases). The ends were cut back, 5 bases at V and 8 bases at J, with 19 bases in the middle. CDR3 length equals 15 residues. In germline, CDR1 is MDHEN, CDR2 SYDVKM. The CDR3 DNA is TGTGCCAGCAGTGGGGCAGGCGGGGTCGGGGATGAGCAGTTCTTC. Its protein product is CASSGAGGVGDEQFF.

The V gene is TRBV11-2, the J gene TRBJ1-2; D is ambiguous. Germline CDR1 SGHAT, CDR2 FQNNGV. The CDR3 is 14 amino acids. Trimming shortened V by 0 bases and J by 4 bases, and 9 bases separated the two germline ends. CDR3 in amino acids: CASSLDRLFYGYTF. In DNA form, the CDR3 reads TGTGCCAGCAGCTTAGATCGACTGTTCTATGGCTACACCTTC.

The chain couples TRBV18 to TRBJ2-7, with TRBD1 identical over 8 bases. With V trimmed by 3 bases and J by 5 bases, 3 bases remained unmatched. From germline, CDR1 is KGHSH and CDR2 LQKENI. This CDR3 is built from 13 residues. CDR3 in amino acids: CASSPDRVDEQYF. CDR3 DNA: TGTGCCAGCTCACCGGACAGGGTCGACGAGCAGTACTTC.

The chain uses TRBV12-3 or TRBV12-4 and TRBJ2-1; D unclear. Between the trimmed V and J ends, which lost 1 base and 4 bases, there was a span of 8 bases. This CDR3 has 14 amino acids. Written as DNA, the CDR3 is TGTGCCAGCAGTTTAGTCAGGTTGTACAATGAGCAGTTCTTC. Residues: CASSLVRLYNEQFF.

The rearrangement uses TRBV6-2 or TRBV6-3 and TRBJ2-2; D is undetermined. V was clipped by 7 bases and J by 8 bases, with 17 bases between them. Germline lookup yields CDR1 MNHEY and CDR2 SVGEGT. The CDR3 runs 14 residues. This chain's CDR3 is CASTPRSTAGELFF. The CDR3 DNA is TGTGCCAGCACACCCCGTAGCACGGCAGGGGAGCTGTTTTTT.

This chain joins TRBV3-1 and TRBJ2-5; 11 bases match TRBD2. The germline CDR1 and CDR2 sequences are LGHDT and YNNKEL (reference sequence). J was trimmed by 2 bases and V by 3 bases; bases with no gene match: 2. CDR3 length equals 15 residues. CDR3 protein: CASSHRLAGQETQYF. The CDR3 DNA reads TGTGCCAGCAGCCATCGACTAGCGGGGCAAGAGACCCAGTACTTC.

This clonotype was picked up a small number of times. The V gene is TRBV7-6, the J gene TRBJ1-6; no clear D. The CDR3 loop spans 15 amino acids. Trimming cost V 1 base and J 10 bases, with 14 bases left between them. Germline V gives CDR1 SGHVS, CDR2 FNYEAQ. CDR3 residues: CASSLESSVASPLHF. The CDR3 nucleotides read TGTGCCAGCAGCTTAGAATCCTCGGTTGCGTCACCCCTCCACTTT.

Only a few counts were recorded for this clonotype. One base away lies a much larger clone, so this may be a sequencing read error. The gene calls are TRBV12-3 or TRBV12-4 and TRBJ2-2; no firm D call. The CDR3 extends over 12 amino acids. V lost 0 bases and J 6 bases, leaving 2 bases between the germline ends. CDR3 protein: CASSLASGELFF. The DNA of the CDR3 is TGTGCCAGCAGTTTAGCATCCGGGGAGCTGTTTTTT.

Comment on this clonotype: With a much larger clone just one base away, this may be a read error. The CDR3 here is CASSNLAGGPSPYDQYF. The CDR3 coding sequence is TGTGCCAGCAGCAACCTAGCGGGAGGGCCTAGTCCCTACGATCAGTACTTC. V and J are TRBV7-8 and TRBJ2-7, with 12 bases lining up with TRBD2. This CDR3 region has 17 residues. The germline V gene encodes CDR1 SGHVS and CDR2 FQNEAQ. The whole variable domain, filled in from reference TRBV7-8 and TRBJ2-7, reads GAGVSQSPRYKVAKRGQDVALRCDPISGHVSLFWYQQALGQGPEFLTYFQNEAQLDKSGLPSDRFFAERPEGSVSTLKIQRTQQEDSAVYLCASSNLAGGPSPYDQYFGPGTRLTVT.

The gene calls are TRBV27 and TRBJ2-7, with 7 positions matching TRBD2. The CDR3 has 16 amino acids. Germline V CDR1 and CDR2: MNHEY, SMNVEV (reference sequence). J gave up 7 bases and V 5 bases, and 17 bases lay outside the gene matches. Here the CDR3 reads CASSPSSASGVREQYF. The CDR3 bases are TGTGCCAGCAGTCCATCCTCGGCTAGCGGTGTACGGGAGCAGTACTTC.

V usage is TRBV19 and J usage is TRBJ1-1; D ambiguous. V was cut by 3 bases and J by 7 bases, with 12 bases left in between. This CDR3 is built from 13 residues. Per germline, CDR1 LNHDA and CDR2 SQIVND (reference sequence). The CDR3, as DNA: TGTGCCAGTAGTATTGAAGGGAGCAGTGAAGCTTTCTTT. It specifies CASSIEGSSEAFF.

This sequence joins TRBV20-1 and TRBJ2-1; no clear D gene. Germline V gives CDR1 DFQATT, CDR2 SNEGSKA (reference sequence). CDR3 length: 17 amino acids. V was pared by 3 bases and J by 4 bases, with 22 bases between. The DNA for the CDR3 is TGCAGTGCTAGGCTCCCGTGGCTAAGAAACAGTTACAATGAGCAGTTCTTC. This sequence encodes CSARLPWLRNSYNEQFF.

The rearrangement uses TRBV6-1 and TRBJ2-7; TRBD2 matches at 12 bases. V lost 2 bases, J lost 6 bases, and 5 bases stayed unmatched. This CDR3 region has 15 residues. Per germline, CDR1 MNHNS and CDR2 SASEGT. CDR3: CASSESTSGSSEQYF. Here the CDR3 DNA reads TGTGCCAGCAGTGAATCGACTAGCGGGAGTAGCGAGCAGTACTTC.

The V gene is TRBV7-2, the J gene TRBJ2-2, with D possibly being TRBD1 (6 bases). The CDR3 totals 15 residues. Looked up from germline, CDR1 is SGHTA and CDR2 is FQGNSA. Deletions cut 7 bases from V and 0 bases from J, with 12 bases between. The CDR3, as DNA: TGTGCCAGCACCCCCACAGGGACGAACACCGGGGAGCTGTTTTTT. Protein sequence: CASTPTGTNTGELFF.

This clonotype was seen a few times. The rearrangement links TRBV19 to TRBJ1-2; D gene uncertain. CDR3 length: 14 residues. Trimming pared 6 bases from V and 0 bases from J, leaving 11 bases between. Per the germline V gene, CDR1 is LNHDA and CDR2 is SQIVND (reference sequence). The chain's CDR3 is CASRQTETNYGYTF. The DNA for the CDR3 is TGTGCCAGTAGACAGACGGAGACTAACTATGGCTACACCTTC.

This clonotype was seen only a few times. CDR3 in DNA: TGCGCCAGCAGCCTTAGACAGGGACTCGGTGAAGCTTTCTTT. As protein: CASSLRQGLGEAFF. The V and J genes are TRBV4-1 and TRBJ1-1; 7 positions agree with TRBD1. Germline V gene lookup returns CDR1 MGHRA and CDR2 YSYEKL. The CDR3 length is 14 residues. V shed 4 bases and J 7 bases; nucleotides not matched to a gene: 9.